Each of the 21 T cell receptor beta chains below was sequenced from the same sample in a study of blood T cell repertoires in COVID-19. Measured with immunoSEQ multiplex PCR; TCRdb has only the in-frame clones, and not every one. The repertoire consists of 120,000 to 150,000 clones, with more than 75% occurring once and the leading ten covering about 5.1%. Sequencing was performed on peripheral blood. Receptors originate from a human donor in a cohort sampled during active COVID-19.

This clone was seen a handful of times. The CDR3 nucleotides read TGTGCCAGCAGCTTGGAGGGGCTCAACACTGAAGCTTTCTTT. It is translated as CASSLEGLNTEAFF. The rearrangement joins TRBV5-5 to TRBJ1-1; TRBD1 might be the D (5 bases). This CDR3 has 14 residues. Per germline, CDR1 SGHKS and CDR2 YYEKEE (reference sequence). With 0 bases removed from V and 2 bases from J, the gap between germline ends came to 8 bases. Full variable domain (missing parts from reference TRBV5-5 and TRBJ1-1): DAGVTQSPTHLIKTRGQQVTLRCSPISGHKSVSWYQQVLGQGPQFIFQYYEKEERGRGNFPDRFSARQFPNYSSELNVNALLLGDSALYLCASSLEGLNTEAFFGQGTRLTVV.

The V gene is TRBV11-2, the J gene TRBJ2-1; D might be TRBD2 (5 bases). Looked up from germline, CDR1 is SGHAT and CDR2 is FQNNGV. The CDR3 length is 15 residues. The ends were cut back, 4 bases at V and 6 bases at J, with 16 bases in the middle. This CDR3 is CASSSFKDGLNEQFF. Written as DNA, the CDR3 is TGTGCCAGCAGCTCCTTCAAGGACGGACTCAATGAGCAGTTCTTC.

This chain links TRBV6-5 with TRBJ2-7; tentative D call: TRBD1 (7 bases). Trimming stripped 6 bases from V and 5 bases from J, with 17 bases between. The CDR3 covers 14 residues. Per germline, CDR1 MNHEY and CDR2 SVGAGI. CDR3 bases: TGTGCCAGCAGCCGACGGAGGGGGCTGGACGAGCAGTACTTC. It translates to CASSRRRGLDEQYF.

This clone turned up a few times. CDR3 loop: CATKGAAGELFF. DNA of the CDR3: TGTGCCACCAAAGGGGCAGCCGGGGAGCTGTTTTTT. The rearrangement links TRBV24-1 to TRBJ2-2; D is perhaps TRBD1 (5 bases). The CDR3 is 12 amino acids. Trimming pared 8 bases from V and 6 bases from J, leaving 9 bases between. The germline V gene has CDR1 KGHDR and CDR2 SFDVKD.

CDR3 nucleotides: TGTGCCAGCAGCCCCCCCCTCTCGCAAGGGAGCGATGAGCAGTTCTTC. Protein: CASSPPLSQGSDEQFF. This sequence joins TRBV4-2 and TRBJ2-1, with D tentatively TRBD2 (5 bases). The germline CDR1 and CDR2 sequences are LGHNA and YNFKEQ. This CDR3 spans 16 amino acids. Trimming took 4 bases from V and 8 from J, leaving 21 bases between them.

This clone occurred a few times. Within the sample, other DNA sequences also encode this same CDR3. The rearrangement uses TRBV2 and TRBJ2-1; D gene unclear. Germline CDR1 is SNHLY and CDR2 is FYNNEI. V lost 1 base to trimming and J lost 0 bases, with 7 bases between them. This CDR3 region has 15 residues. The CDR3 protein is CASSEGQVSYNEQFF. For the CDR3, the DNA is TGTGCCAGCAGTGAAGGGCAGGTCTCCTACAATGAGCAGTTCTTC.

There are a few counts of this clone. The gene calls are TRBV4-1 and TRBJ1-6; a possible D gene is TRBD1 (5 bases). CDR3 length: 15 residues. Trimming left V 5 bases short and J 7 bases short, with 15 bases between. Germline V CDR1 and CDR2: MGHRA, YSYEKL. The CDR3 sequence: CASSASRVMNSPLHF. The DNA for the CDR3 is TGCGCCAGCAGCGCCTCCAGGGTTATGAATTCACCCCTCCACTTT.

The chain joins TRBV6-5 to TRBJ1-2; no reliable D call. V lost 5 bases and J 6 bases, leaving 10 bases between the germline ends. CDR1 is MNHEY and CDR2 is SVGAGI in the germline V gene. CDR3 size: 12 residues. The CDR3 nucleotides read TGTGCCAGCAGTCTCCTCGGAGATGGCTACACCTTC. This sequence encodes CASSLLGDGYTF.

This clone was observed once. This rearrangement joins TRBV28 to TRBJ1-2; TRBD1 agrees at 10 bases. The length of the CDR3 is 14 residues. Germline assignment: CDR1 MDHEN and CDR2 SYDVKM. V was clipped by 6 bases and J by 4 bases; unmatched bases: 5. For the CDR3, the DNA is TGTGCCAGCAGACGGGGACAGGGGACCTATGGCTACACCTTC. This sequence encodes CASRRGQGTYGYTF.

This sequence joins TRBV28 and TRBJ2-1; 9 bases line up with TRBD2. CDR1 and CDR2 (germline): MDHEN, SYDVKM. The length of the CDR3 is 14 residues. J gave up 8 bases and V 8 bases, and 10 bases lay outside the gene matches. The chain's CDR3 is CASVLAGEIHEQFF. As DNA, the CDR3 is TGTGCCAGCGTATTAGCGGGAGAAATTCATGAGCAGTTCTTC.

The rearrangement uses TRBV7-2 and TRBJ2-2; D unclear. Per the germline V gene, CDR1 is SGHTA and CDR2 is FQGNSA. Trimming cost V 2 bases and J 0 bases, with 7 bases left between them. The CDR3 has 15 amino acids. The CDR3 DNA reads TGTGCCAGCAGCTTAATCAGGACGAACACCGGGGAGCTGTTTTTT. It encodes CASSLIRTNTGELFF.

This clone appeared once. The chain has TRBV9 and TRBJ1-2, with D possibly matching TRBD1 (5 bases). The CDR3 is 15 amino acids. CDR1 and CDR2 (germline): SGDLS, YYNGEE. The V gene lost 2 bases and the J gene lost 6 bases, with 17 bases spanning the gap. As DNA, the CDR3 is TGTGCCAGCAGCGTCAGGGAGGCGCCCCTCGATGGCTACACCTTC. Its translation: CASSVREAPLDGYTF. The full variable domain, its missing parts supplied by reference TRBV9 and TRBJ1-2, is DSGVTQTPKHLITATGQRVTLRCSPRSGDLSVYWYQQSLDQGLQFLIQYYNGEERAKGNILERFSAQQFPDLHSELNLSSLELGDSALYFCASSVREAPLDGYTFGSGTRLTVV.

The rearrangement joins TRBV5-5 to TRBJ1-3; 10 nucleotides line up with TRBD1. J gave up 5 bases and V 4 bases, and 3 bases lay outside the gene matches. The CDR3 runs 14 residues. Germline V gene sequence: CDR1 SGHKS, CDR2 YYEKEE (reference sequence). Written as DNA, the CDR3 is TGTGCCAGCAGCGGGGGACAGGGGAGAAACACCATATATTTT. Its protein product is CASSGGQGRNTIYF.

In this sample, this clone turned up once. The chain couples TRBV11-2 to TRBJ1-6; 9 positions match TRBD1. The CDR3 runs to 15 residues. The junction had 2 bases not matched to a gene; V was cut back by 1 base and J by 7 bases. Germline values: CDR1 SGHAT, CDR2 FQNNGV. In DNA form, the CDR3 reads TGTGCCAGCAGCTTAGGGGGGACAGGGAATTCACCCCTCCACTTT. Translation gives CASSLGGTGNSPLHF.

CDR3 sequence: CASRYTSGSKLRISPPTYEQYV. The CDR3 DNA sequence: TGCGCCAGCAGATACACTAGCGGGAGCAAACTACGTATATCGCCCCCCACCTACGAGCAGTACGTC. The chain uses TRBV5-1 and TRBJ2-7; 11 bases line up with TRBD2. The CDR3 spans 22 residues. Germline CDR1 is SGHRS and CDR2 is YFSETQ. With V trimmed by 5 bases and J by 2 bases, 27 bases remained unmatched.

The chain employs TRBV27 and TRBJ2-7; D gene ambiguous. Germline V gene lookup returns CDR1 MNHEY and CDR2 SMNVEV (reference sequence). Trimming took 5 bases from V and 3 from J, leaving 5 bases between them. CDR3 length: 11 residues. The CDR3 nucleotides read TGTGCCAGCAGTAACGGCTACGAGCAGTACTTC. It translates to CASSNGYEQYF.

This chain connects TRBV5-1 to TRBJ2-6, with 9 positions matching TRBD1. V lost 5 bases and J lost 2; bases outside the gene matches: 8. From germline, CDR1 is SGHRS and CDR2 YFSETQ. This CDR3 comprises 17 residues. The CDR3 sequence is CASSSGTGSTGANVLTF. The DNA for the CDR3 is TGCGCCAGCAGTTCCGGGACAGGGAGCACTGGGGCCAACGTCCTGACTTTC.

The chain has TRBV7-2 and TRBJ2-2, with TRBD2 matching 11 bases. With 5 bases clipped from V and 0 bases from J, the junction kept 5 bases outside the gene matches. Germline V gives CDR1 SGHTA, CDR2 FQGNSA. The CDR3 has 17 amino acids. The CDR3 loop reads CASSLNSGGANTGELFF. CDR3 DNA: TGTGCCAGCAGCCTGAATAGCGGGGGGGCGAACACCGGGGAGCTGTTTTTT. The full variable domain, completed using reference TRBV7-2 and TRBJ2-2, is GAGVSQSPSNKVTEKGKDVELRCDPISGHTALYWYRQSLGQGLEFLIYFQGNSAPDKSGLPSDRFSAERTGGSVSTLTIQRTQQEDSAVYLCASSLNSGGANTGELFFGEGSRLTVL.

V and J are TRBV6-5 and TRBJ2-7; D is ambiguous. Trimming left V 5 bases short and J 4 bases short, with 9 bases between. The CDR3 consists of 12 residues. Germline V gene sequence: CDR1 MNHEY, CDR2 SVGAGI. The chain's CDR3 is CASSLEEYEQYF. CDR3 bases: TGTGCCAGCAGTCTCGAGGAGTACGAGCAGTACTTC.

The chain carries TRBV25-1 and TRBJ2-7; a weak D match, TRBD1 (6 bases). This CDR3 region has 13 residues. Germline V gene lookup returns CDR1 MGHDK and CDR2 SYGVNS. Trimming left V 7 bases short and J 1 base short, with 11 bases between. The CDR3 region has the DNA TGTGCCAGCAAACGGGACACTTCCTACGAGCAGTACTTC. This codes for CASKRDTSYEQYF.

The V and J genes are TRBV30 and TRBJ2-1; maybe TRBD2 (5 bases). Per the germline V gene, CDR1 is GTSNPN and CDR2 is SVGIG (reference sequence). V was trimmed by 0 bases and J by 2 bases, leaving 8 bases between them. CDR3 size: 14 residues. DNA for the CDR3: TGTGCCTGGAGTGTACAAGCGGCCTACAATGAGCAGTTCTTC. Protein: CAWSVQAAYNEQFF.